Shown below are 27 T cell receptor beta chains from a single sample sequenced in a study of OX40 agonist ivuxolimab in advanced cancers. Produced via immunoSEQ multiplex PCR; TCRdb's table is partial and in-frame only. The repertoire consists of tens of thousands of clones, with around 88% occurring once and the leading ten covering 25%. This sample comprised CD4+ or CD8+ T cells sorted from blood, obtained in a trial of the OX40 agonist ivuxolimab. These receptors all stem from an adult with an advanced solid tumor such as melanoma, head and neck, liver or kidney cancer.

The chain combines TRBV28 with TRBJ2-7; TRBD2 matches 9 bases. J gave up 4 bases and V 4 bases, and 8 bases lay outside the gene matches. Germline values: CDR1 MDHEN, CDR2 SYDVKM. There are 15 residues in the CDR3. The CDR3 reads CASSSLAGGRYEQYF. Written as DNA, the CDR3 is TGTGCCAGCAGTTCCCTTGCGGGAGGGAGGTACGAGCAGTACTTC.

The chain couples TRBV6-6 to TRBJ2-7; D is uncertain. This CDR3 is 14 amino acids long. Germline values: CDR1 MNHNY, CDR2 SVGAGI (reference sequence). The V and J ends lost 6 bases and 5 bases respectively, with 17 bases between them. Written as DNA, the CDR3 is TGTGCCAGCAGCACCGACTTGGATCTCCACGAGCAGTACTTC. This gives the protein CASSTDLDLHEQYF.

The CDR3 protein is CASSETMGGTRFF. The CDR3 DNA follows: TGTGCCAGCAGTGAAACTATGGGGGGTACTAGGTTCTTC. The rearrangement links TRBV2 to TRBJ2-1, with D maybe TRBD2 (6 bases). Germline-derived CDR1 and CDR2 are SNHLY and FYNNEI. This CDR3 comprises 13 residues. Trimming removed 2 bases from V and 15 bases from J, with 17 bases in between.

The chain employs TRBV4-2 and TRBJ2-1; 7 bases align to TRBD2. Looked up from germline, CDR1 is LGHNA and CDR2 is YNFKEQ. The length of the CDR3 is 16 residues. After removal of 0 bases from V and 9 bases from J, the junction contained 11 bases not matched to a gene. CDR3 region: CASSQELVWRELEQFF. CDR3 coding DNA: TGTGCCAGCAGCCAAGAGTTGGTGTGGCGGGAGCTTGAGCAGTTCTTC.

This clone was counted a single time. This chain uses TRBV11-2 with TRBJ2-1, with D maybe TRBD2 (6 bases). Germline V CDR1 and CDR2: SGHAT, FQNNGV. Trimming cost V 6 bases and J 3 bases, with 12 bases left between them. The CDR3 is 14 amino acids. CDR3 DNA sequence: TGTGCCAGCAGTATTAGCGGATTCTACAATGAGCAGTTCTTC. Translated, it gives CASSISGFYNEQFF.

CDR3 bases: TGCGCCAGCAGCCGAACGAGACTAGCGGATACAGATACGCAGTATTTT. Translation: CASSRTRLADTDTQYF. J is TRBJ2-3 and V is TRBV10-1; 9 bases fit TRBD2. V lost 6 bases, J lost 3 bases, and 10 bases stayed unmatched. CDR3 length equals 16 residues. Germline loops: CDR1 WNHNN, CDR2 SYGVQD (reference sequence).

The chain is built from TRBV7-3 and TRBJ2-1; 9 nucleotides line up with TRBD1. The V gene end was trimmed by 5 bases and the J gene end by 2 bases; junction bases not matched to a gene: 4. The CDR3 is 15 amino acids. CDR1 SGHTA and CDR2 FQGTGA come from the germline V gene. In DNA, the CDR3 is TGTGCCAGCAGCGCCGGGACAGGGCCCTACAATGAGCAGTTCTTC. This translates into CASSAGTGPYNEQFF.

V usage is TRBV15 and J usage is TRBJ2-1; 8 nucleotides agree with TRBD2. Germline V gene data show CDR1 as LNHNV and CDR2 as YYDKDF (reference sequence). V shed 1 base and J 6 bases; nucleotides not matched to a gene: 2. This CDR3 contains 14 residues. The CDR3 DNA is TGTGCCACCAGCAGAGTAGGGACTAGCAATGAGCAGTTCTTC. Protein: CATSRVGTSNEQFF.

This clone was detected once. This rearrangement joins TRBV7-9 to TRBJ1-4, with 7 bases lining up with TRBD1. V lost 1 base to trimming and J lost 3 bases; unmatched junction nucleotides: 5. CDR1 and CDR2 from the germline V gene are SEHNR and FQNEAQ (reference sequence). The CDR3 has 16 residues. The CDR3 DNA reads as TGTGCCAGCAGCTTAGGAACAGGGGCGTCTAATGAAAAACTGTTTTTT. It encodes CASSLGTGASNEKLFF.

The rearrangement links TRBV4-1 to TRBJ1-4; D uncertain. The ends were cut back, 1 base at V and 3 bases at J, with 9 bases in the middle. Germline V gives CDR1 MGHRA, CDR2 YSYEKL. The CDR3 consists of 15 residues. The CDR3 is CASSQVGNANEKLFF. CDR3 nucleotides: TGCGCCAGCAGCCAAGTGGGAAACGCTAATGAAAAACTGTTTTTT.

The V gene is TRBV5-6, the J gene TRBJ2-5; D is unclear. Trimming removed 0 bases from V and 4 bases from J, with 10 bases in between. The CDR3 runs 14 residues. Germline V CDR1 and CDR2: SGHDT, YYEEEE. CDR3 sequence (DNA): TGTGCCAGCAGCTTGGAAGGGATCGGAGAGACCCAGTACTTC. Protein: CASSLEGIGETQYF.

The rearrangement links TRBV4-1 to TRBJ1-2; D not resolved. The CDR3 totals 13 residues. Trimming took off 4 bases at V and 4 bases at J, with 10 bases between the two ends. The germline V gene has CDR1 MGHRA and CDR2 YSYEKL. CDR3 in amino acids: CASSPTKLYGYTF. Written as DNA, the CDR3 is TGCGCCAGCAGCCCGACGAAGCTCTATGGCTACACCTTC.

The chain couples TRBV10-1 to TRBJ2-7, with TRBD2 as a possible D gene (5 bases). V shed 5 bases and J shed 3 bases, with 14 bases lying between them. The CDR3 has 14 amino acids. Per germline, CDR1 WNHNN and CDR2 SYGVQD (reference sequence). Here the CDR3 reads CASSPGVKNYEQYF. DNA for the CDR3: TGCGCCAGCAGTCCCGGGGTAAAAAACTACGAGCAGTACTTC.

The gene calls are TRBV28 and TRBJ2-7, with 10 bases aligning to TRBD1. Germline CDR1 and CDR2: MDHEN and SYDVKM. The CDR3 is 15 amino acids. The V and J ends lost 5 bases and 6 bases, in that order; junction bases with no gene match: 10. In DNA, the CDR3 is TGTGCCAGCAGTCCTTACCGGGACAGGGGTCTCGAGCAGTACTTC. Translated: CASSPYRDRGLEQYF.

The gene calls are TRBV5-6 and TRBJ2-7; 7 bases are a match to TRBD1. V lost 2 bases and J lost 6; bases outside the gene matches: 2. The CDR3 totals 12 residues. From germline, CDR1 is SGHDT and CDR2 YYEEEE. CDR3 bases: TGTGCCAGCAGCTTAGGGGGCTTCGAGCAGTACTTC. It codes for CASSLGGFEQYF.

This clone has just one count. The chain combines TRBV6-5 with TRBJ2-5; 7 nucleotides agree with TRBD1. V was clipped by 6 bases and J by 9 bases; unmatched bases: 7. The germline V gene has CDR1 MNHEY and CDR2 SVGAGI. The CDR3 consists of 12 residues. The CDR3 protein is CASSPDRLAQYF. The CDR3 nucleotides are TGTGCCAGCAGCCCGGACAGGCTGGCCCAGTACTTC.

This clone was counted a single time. Written as DNA, the CDR3 is TGTGCCAGCAGTTTACAGCGGGAGTTCGTAGGGGAGACCCAGTACTTC. This sequence encodes CASSLQREFVGETQYF. The chain is built from TRBV28 and TRBJ2-5, with 8 bases lining up with TRBD2. The CDR3 is 16 amino acids. CDR1 is MDHEN, CDR2 SYDVKM, per germline. The V and J ends lost 2 bases and 5 bases, in that order; junction bases with no gene match: 10.

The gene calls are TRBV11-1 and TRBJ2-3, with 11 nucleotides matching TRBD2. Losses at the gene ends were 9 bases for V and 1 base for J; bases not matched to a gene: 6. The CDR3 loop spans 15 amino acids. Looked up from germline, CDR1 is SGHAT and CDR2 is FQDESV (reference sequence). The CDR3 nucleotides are TGTGCCAGTGAACCGGGACTAGCGGGCACAGATACGCAGTATTTT. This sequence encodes CASEPGLAGTDTQYF.

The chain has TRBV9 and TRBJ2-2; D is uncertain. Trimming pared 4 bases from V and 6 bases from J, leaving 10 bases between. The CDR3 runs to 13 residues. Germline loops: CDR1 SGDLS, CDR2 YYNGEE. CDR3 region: CASSFSPAGELFF. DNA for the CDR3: TGTGCCAGCAGCTTTTCCCCCGCCGGGGAGCTGTTTTTT.

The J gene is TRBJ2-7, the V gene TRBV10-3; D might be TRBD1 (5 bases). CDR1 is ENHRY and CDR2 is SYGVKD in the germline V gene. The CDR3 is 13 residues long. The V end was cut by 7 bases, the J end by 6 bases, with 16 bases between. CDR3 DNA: TGTGCCATCACCTCGGTCAGGGAACGCGAGCAGTACTTC. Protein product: CAITSVREREQYF.

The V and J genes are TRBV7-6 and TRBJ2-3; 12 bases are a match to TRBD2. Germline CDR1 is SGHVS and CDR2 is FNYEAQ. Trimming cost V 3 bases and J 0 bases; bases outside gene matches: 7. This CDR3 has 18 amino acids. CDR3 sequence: CASSFPGTSGFSTDTQYF. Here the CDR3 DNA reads TGTGCCAGCAGCTTCCCCGGGACTAGCGGGTTCAGCACAGATACGCAGTATTTT.

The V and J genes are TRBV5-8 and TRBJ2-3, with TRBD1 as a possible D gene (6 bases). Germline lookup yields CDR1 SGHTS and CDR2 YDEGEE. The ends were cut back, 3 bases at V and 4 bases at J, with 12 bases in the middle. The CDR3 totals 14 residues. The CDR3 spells CASSSLGAADTQYF. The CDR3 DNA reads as TGTGCCAGCAGCTCGTTGGGGGCCGCAGATACGCAGTATTTT.

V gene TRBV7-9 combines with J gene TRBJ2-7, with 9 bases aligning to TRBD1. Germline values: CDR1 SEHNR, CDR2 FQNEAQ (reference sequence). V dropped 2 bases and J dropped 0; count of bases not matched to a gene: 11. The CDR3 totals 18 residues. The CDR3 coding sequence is TGTGCCAGCAGCTTACCCCAGACCACAGGGGGCTTCTCCTACGAGCAGTACTTC. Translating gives CASSLPQTTGGFSYEQYF.

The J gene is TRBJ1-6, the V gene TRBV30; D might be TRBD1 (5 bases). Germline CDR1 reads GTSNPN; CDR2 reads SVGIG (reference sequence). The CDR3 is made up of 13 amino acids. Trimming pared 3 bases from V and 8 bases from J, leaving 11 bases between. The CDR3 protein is CAWRGVGDSPLHF. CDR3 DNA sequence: TGTGCCTGGAGGGGGGTAGGGGATTCACCCCTCCACTTT.

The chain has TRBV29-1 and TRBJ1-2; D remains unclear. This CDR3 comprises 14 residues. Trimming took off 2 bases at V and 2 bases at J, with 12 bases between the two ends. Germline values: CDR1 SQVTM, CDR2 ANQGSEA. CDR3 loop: CSVERRGGNYGYTF. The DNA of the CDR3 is TGCAGCGTTGAACGCCGGGGAGGAAACTATGGCTACACCTTC.

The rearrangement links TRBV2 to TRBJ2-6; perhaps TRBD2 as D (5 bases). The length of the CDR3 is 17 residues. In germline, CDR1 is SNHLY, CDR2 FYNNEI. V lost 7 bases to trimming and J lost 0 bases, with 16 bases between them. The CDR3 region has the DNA TGTGCCAGCATAGGGCGGGTCCCGCTCTCTGGGGCCAACGTCCTGACTTTC. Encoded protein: CASIGRVPLSGANVLTF.

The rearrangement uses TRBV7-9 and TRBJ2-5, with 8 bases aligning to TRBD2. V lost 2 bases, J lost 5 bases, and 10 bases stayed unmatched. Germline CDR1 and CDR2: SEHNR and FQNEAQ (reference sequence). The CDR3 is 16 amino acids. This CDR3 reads CASSLPFRGRMETQYF. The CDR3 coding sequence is TGTGCCAGCAGCTTACCCTTCCGCGGGAGGATGGAGACCCAGTACTTC.